This entry is about one T cell receptor (beta chain). The data originate from a study of blood T cell repertoires in COVID-19. TCRdb's table, derived via immunoSEQ multiplex PCR, lists solely in-frame clones and lacks some. The sample records about 52,000 clones, approximately 85% being singletons. What was sequenced was peripheral blood. The TCR originated in a woman older than 75 with COVID-19, enrolled during active disease.

The CDR3 DNA reads TGTGCCAGCAGCCAAGGACAGGGTAATCAGCCCCAGCATTTT. Protein sequence: CASSQGQGNQPQHF. The J gene is TRBJ1-5, the V gene TRBV3-1 (or the pseudogene TRBV3-2), with 7 nucleotides matching TRBD1. Germline V gene lookup returns CDR1 LGHDT and CDR2 YNNKEL (reference sequence). The CDR3 length is 14 residues. Trimming cost V 1 base and J 4 bases; bases outside gene matches: 1.